The sequence of this T cell receptor beta chain was determined in a study of T cell responses to AZD1222 COVID-19 vaccine. Study summary: Analysis merged second doses at about 4 or about 12 weeks. Study-level points and caveats: No day 14 peak samples; only post-peak repertoires were characterized. Among spike-specific TCRs, nearly half reportedly target unmutated variant regions.

With respect to this clone: Antigen specificity is unknown.

Profiling relied on immunoSEQ multiplex PCR, and the TCRdb table lists in-frame clones only, not all of them. This repertoire shows about 110,000 clones, around 90% found once; its top ten account for about 5.2%. The material was peripheral blood, obtained on day 0 of AZD1222 vaccination. The TCR originated in an adult in good health.

In DNA, the CDR3 is TGTGCCAGCAGTTACGCCCTAGGGACAGATACGCAGTATTTT. Amino acid sequence: CASSYALGTDTQYF. The chain employs TRBV6-2 or TRBV6-3 and TRBJ2-3, with D unclear. This CDR3 comprises 14 residues. V shed 2 bases and J shed 3 bases, with 9 bases lying between them. Looked up from germline, CDR1 is MNHEY and CDR2 is SVGEGT.